This T cell receptor (beta chain) was found in a study of radiation and T cells in renal cell carcinoma. Trimming cost V 4 bases and J 2 bases, with 8 bases left between them. Germline V CDR1 and CDR2: MGHDK, SYGVNS. The CDR3 has 13 residues. The time point: blood 4 weeks post-SBRT, at nephrectomy. Treatment in this sample: 15 Gy SBRT to primary tumor, nephrectomy 4 weeks later. Nephrectomy followed 15 Gy stereotactic body radiation by 4 weeks. Blood was sampled at baseline, 2 weeks and 4 weeks after SBRT. Study outcomes and limitations: Baseline intratumoral clonotype presence is unknown without pretreatment biopsies. Top tumor clonotypes rose in blood 2 weeks post-radiation, then contracted.

Note on this clone: Its antigen remains unknown.

Measured with immunoSEQ multiplex PCR; TCRdb has only the in-frame clones, and not every one. There are fewer than 85,000 clones in the sample; about 89% occur only once, and more than 5.5% lies in the top ten. V and J are TRBV25-1 and TRBJ1-2; tentative D call: TRBD1 (6 bases). The clonotype comes from a woman aged 70 to 79 with renal cell carcinoma. The sequenced sample was blood, obtained from a patient whose treatment included radiotherapy and nephrectomy. The CDR3 DNA reads as TGTGCCAGCAGTGTCGGGACAAACTATGGCTACACCTTC. Its translation is CASSVGTNYGYTF.